Here is one T cell receptor (beta chain) with its context. Amplification from RNA transcripts yielded the TCR beta CDR3 regions. The first round was an RT-PCR with HTBI primers, and the second round was a multiplex PCR. From the multiplex PCR reads, TCRdb called clonotypes with MiXCR, one entry per CDR3 protein. Among 45,000 to 60,000 distinct CDR3 sequences, roughly 47% were seen once, and the ten largest hold roughly 4.7%. The sample belongs to a study of Graves' ophthalmopathy and Graves' hyperthyroidism. Sequencing was carried out using peripheral blood. This receptor was obtained from an adult woman with Graves' ophthalmopathy.

The chain's CDR3 is CASRSGPYEQYF. DNA for the CDR3: TGTGCCAGTAGAAGTGGCCCATACGAGCAGTACTTC. The V call is TRBV19, the J call TRBJ2-7, with D unclear. Deletions cut 6 bases from V and 4 bases from J, with 10 bases between. The CDR3 loop spans 12 amino acids. Germline CDR1 and CDR2: LNHDA and SQIVND (reference sequence).